This is a list of T cell receptor beta chains from one sample in a study of a mutant IDH1 vaccine in newly diagnosed glioma. Method: immunoSEQ multiplex PCR; TCRdb's copy keeps in-frame clones and lacks some. In the table there are around 64,000 clones, 83% of which are singletons. The sample consisted of peripheral blood mononuclear cells (PBMCs), taken from a glioma patient treated with radiotherapy, temozolomide or both. The receptor set was obtained from a woman in her late teens or twenties with glioma. Some clones in this sample may be carry-over from other donors' samples. Each CDR3 is given with its conserved first and last residue. The D gene is left open where the match is weak. Clone size is not always given. Where it is, it says once, few, many or a class for expanded clones.

V	J	D	size	DNA	CDR3
TRBV19	TRBJ1-2	-	once	TGTGCCAGTAAAACGGGGACCGTAAACTATGGCTACACCTTC	CASKTGTVNYGYTF
TRBV30	TRBJ2-3	-	-	TGTGCCTGGAGGAGTGGCCTCACAGATACGCAGTATTTT	CAWRSGLTDTQYF
TRBV7-9	TRBJ2-1	-	-	TGTGCCAGCAGCTTAGGGGGTTTGGCGGGATCCTACAATGAGCAGTTCTTC	CASSLGGLAGSYNEQFF
TRBV19	TRBJ2-7	TRBD1	-	TGTGCCAGTAGTGTCACCGGGACAGGGTCCTACGAGCAGTACTTC	CASSVTGTGSYEQYF
TRBV15	TRBJ2-7	-	-	TGTGCCACCAGCGAACCACGGACGGGAAGCTCCTACGAGCAGTACTTC	CATSEPRTGSSYEQYF
TRBV4-3	TRBJ2-2	-	once	TGCGCCAGCAGCCAAGAGGCGGCGGACGCGAACACCGGGGAGCTGTTTTTT	CASSQEAADANTGELFF
TRBV6-1	TRBJ2-7	-	-	TGTGCCAGCAATCCCTCGGGAGCCGCCTACGAGCAGTACTTC	CASNPSGAAYEQYF
TRBV14	TRBJ1-2	-	-	TGTGCCAGCAGCCAGGATCGGAGGAACTATGGCTACACCTTC	CASSQDRRNYGYTF
TRBV6-6	TRBJ1-4	TRBD1	once	TGTGCCAGTAACAGGGGGGGTGAAAAACTGTTTTTT	CASNRGGEKLFF
TRBV10-3	TRBJ1-1	-	-	TGTGCCATCAGTGGACAGGTGAACACTGAAGCTTTCTTT	CAISGQVNTEAFF
TRBV11-3	TRBJ2-7	TRBD2	-	TGTGCCAGCAGCTCCGAGTCCCGACTAGCGCGTGACGAGCAGTACTTC	CASSSESRLARDEQYF
TRBV7-9	TRBJ2-7	-	-	TGTGCCAGCATTGCCGGAGGGGGCAGAGGCTACGAGCAGTACTTC	CASIAGGGRGYEQYF
TRBV18	TRBJ2-7	-	-	TGTGCCAGCTCACCACAACCCTACGAGCAGTACTTC	CASSPQPYEQYF
TRBV5-6	TRBJ1-1	-	-	TGTGCCAGCAGCTTGTATCAGGGAACTGAAGCTTTCTTT	CASSLYQGTEAFF
TRBV29-1	TRBJ2-7	-	-	TGCAGCGTTATCAGGGGCTACGAGCAGTACTTC	CSVIRGYEQYF
TRBV7-9	TRBJ1-5	-	-	TGTGCCAGCAGCTGGGACAGCAATCAGCCCCAGCATTTT	CASSWDSNQPQHF
TRBV5-6	TRBJ1-2	-	-	TGTGCCAGCAGCTTACCAGGGGTGGACTATGGCTACACCTTC	CASSLPGVDYGYTF
TRBV6-1	TRBJ1-5	-	few	TGTGCCAGCAGTGCCCGGGAGGCGAATTCGGCCCAGCATTTT	CASSAREANSAQHF
TRBV30	TRBJ2-3	TRBD2	-	TGTGCCTGGAGGAGCGGGAGGGCCGGACCAGATACGCAGTATTTT	CAWRSGRAGPDTQYF
TRBV9	TRBJ2-7	-	-	TGTGCCAGCAGCCCAGGGGCCGGCAGGGACGAGCAGTACTTC	CASSPGAGRDEQYF
TRBV18	TRBJ1-4	TRBD1	few	TGTGCCAGCTCAAAAGGACAGGGTAGAGAAAAACTGTTTTTT	CASSKGQGREKLFF
TRBV4-3	TRBJ2-7	TRBD1	-	TGCGCCAGCAGCCCAGGACAGGGGACCTACGAGCAGTACTTC	CASSPGQGTYEQYF
TRBV10-1	TRBJ2-7	-	-	TGCGCCAGCAGTGAGAACAGTCCCTCCTACGAGCAGTACTTC	CASSENSPSYEQYF
TRBV7-3	TRBJ2-3	TRBD2	-	TGTGCCAGCAGCTTCGGTAATGCGGGGGGCACAGATACGCAGTATTTT	CASSFGNAGGTDTQYF
TRBV9	TRBJ2-5	-	-	TGTGCCAGCAGCGTAAGTCCCGTAGGGGAGACCCAGTACTTC	CASSVSPVGETQYF
TRBV27	TRBJ2-1	TRBD1	once	TGTGCCAGCAGTCCAGGGGACAGGGGCTACAATGAGCAGTTCTTC	CASSPGDRGYNEQFF
TRBV6-5	TRBJ2-3	-	-	TGTGCCAGCAGTTACTCCTACAGCCGCACAGATACGCAGTATTTT	CASSYSYSRTDTQYF
TRBV19	TRBJ1-1	TRBD1	once	TGTGCCAGTAGCACAGACCCGAACAGGGGCAGCACTGAAGCTTTCTTT	CASSTDPNRGSTEAFF